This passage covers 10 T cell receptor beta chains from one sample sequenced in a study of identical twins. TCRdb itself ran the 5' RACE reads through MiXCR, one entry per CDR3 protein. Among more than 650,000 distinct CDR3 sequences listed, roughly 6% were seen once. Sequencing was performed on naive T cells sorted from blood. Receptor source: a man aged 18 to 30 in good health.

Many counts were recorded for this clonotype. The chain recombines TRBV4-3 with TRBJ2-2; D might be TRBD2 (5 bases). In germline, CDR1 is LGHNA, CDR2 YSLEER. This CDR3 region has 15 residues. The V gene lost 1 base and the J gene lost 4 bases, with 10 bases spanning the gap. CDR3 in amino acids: CASSQGESGTGELFF. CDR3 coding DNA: TGCGCCAGCAGCCAAGGGGAGAGCGGCACCGGGGAGCTGTTTTTT.

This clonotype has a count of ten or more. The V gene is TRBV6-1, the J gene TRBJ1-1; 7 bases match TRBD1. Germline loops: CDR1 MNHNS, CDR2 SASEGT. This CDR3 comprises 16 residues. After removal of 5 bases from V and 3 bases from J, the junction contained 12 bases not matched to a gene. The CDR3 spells CASSPTTTGTDTEAFF. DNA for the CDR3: TGTGCCAGCAGTCCCACTACTACCGGGACAGACACTGAAGCTTTCTTT.

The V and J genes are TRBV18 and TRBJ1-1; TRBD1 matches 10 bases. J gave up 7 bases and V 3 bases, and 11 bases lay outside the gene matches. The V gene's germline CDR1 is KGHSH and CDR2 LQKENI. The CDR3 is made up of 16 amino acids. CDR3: CASSPQGDRGLFEAFF. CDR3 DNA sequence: TGTGCCAGCTCACCCCAAGGGGACAGGGGTTTGTTTGAAGCTTTCTTT.

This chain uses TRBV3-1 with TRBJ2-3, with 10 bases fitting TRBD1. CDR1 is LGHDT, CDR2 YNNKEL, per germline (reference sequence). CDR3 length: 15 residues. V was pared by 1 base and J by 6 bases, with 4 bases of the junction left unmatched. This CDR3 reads CASSQAGTGVDTQYF. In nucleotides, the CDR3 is TGTGCCAGCAGCCAAGCGGGGACAGGGGTGGATACGCAGTATTTT.

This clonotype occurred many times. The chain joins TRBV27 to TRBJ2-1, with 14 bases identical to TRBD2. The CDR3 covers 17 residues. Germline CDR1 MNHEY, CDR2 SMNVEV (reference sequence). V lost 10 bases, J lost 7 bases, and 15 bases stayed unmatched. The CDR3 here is CATNTGTSGRSGNEQFF. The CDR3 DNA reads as TGTGCCACTAACACCGGGACTAGCGGGAGAAGTGGAAATGAGCAGTTCTTC.

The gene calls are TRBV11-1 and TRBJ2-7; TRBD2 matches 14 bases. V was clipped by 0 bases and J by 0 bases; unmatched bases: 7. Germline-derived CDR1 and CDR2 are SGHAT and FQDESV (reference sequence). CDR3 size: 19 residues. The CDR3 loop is CASSLAPGLAGEGSYEQYF. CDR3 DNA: TGTGCCAGCAGCTTAGCCCCGGGACTAGCGGGAGAAGGCTCCTACGAGCAGTACTTC.

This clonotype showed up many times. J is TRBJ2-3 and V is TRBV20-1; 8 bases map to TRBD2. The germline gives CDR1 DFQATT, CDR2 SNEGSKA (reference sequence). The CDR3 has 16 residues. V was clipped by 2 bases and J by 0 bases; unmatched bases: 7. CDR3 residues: CSARREGGTSTDTQYF. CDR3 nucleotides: TGCAGTGCTAGACGGGAGGGAGGAACTAGCACAGATACGCAGTATTTT.

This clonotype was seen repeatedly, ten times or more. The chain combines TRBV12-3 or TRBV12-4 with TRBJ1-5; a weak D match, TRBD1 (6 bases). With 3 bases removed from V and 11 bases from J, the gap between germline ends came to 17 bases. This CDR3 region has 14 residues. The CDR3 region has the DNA TGTGCCAGCAGTTTGGGGGACACACAAGGGGCCCAGCATTTT. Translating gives CASSLGDTQGAQHF.

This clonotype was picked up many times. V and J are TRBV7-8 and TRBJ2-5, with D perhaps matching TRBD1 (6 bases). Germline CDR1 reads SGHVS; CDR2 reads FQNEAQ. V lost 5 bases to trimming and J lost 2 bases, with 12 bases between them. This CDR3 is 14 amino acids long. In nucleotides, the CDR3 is TGTGCCAGCAGCGTTTACAGGGAACAAGAGACCCAGTACTTC. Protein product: CASSVYREQETQYF.

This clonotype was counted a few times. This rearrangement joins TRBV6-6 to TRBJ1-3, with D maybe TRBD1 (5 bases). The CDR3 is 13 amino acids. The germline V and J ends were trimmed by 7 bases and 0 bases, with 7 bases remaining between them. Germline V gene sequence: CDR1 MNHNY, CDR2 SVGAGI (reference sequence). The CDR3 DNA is TGTGCCAGCAAGGGGATCTCTGGAAACACCATATATTTT. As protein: CASKGISGNTIYF.